The 15 T cell receptor beta chains listed next were all sequenced from one sample in a study of cytomegalovirus exposure and HLA in healthy donors. PCR involved 60 Vbeta and 13 Jbeta primers. The protocol was immunoSEQ multiplex PCR, while the TCRdb copy is restricted to in-frame clones and leaves out a portion. Among about 160,000 clones, roughly 73% were seen once, and the ten largest hold 1.3% to 1.5%. The sample taken for sequencing was PBMCs. The source is a woman aged 30 to 39 in good health and CMV-seronegative.

The CDR3 sequence is CASNSRRDGYTF. The CDR3 DNA is TGTGCCAGCAACTCCCGCCGGGATGGCTACACCTTC. This chain joins TRBV6-1 and TRBJ1-2; D ambiguous. This CDR3 has 12 residues. The germline gives CDR1 MNHNS, CDR2 SASEGT. Trimming took off 7 bases at V and 6 bases at J, with 12 bases between the two ends.

The rearrangement joins TRBV5-6 to TRBJ1-2; D remains unclear. This CDR3 has 15 residues. Germline values: CDR1 SGHDT, CDR2 YYEEEE. Trimming shortened V by 4 bases and J by 3 bases, and 16 bases separated the two germline ends. The CDR3 spells CASSPERGSYYGYTF. The CDR3 DNA reads as TGTGCCAGCAGCCCCGAACGAGGGTCATACTATGGCTACACCTTC. The whole variable domain, remainder taken from reference TRBV5-6 and TRBJ1-2, is DAGVTQSPTHLIKTRGQQVTLRCSPKSGHDTVSWYQQALGQGPQFIFQYYEEEERQRGNFPDRFSGHQFPNYSSELNVNALLLGDSALYLCASSPERGSYYGYTFGSGTRLTVV.

The gene calls are TRBV6-4 and TRBJ2-2; 9 bases line up with TRBD2. With 0 bases clipped from V and 5 bases from J, the junction kept 4 bases outside the gene matches. This CDR3 is 16 amino acids long. Germline CDR1 and CDR2: MRHNA and SNTAGT. CDR3 coding DNA: TGTGCCAGCAGTGACTCTAGCGGGGGAGCGACCGGGGAGCTGTTTTTT. It is translated as CASSDSSGGATGELFF.

The chain joins TRBV7-8 to TRBJ2-3; TRBD2 is a possible D gene (5 bases). Per germline, CDR1 SGHVS and CDR2 FQNEAQ. This CDR3 region has 15 residues. Between the trimmed V and J ends, which lost 4 bases and 2 bases, there was a span of 13 bases. The CDR3 here is CASSSPAGVTDTQYF. The CDR3 DNA reads as TGTGCCAGCAGCTCCCCGGCCGGGGTCACAGATACGCAGTATTTT.

The chain is built from TRBV7-9 and TRBJ2-7; D is possibly TRBD1 (6 bases). Trimming pared 5 bases from V and 1 base from J, leaving 12 bases between. Germline CDR1 SEHNR, CDR2 FQNEAQ (reference sequence). This CDR3 has 14 residues. For the CDR3, the DNA is TGTGCCAGCAGCAGTTCCGGACAGTCCTACGAGCAGTACTTC. Amino acids: CASSSSGQSYEQYF.

The gene calls are TRBV30 and TRBJ2-7, with 7 bases matching TRBD1. Germline V CDR1 and CDR2: GTSNPN, SVGIG (reference sequence). V dropped 0 bases and J dropped 4; count of bases not matched to a gene: 9. The CDR3 has 15 residues. This CDR3 reads CAWSVLGTADYEQYF. The DNA for the CDR3 is TGTGCCTGGAGTGTCCTAGGGACAGCGGATTACGAGCAGTACTTC.

Only a few counts were recorded for this clone. The chain combines TRBV21-1 with TRBJ2-1; TRBD2 is the table's D call, not checked against the DNA. TRBV21-1 counts as a pseudogene. The CDR3 is 17 amino acids. As DNA, the CDR3 is TGTGCCAGCAGCAAAGTGAGCGGTGGGAGCTCCTACAATGAGCAGTTCTTC. It yields the protein CASSKVSGGSSYNEQFF.

The rearrangement links TRBV5-8 to TRBJ2-2; the D gene is possibly TRBD1 (6 bases). Germline V lookup: CDR1 SGHTS, CDR2 YDEGEE. The ends were cut back, 4 bases at V and 4 bases at J, with 17 bases in the middle. CDR3 length: 16 amino acids. The CDR3 bases are TGTGCCAGCAGCCGGTGGGGATCAGGGGCCACCGGGGAGCTGTTTTTT. It is translated as CASSRWGSGATGELFF.

There are a few counts of this clone. The rearrangement joins TRBV6-5 to TRBJ1-2, with D possibly matching TRBD1 (5 bases). This CDR3 is 14 amino acids long. Germline V CDR1 and CDR2: MNHEY, SVGAGI. V lost 6 bases and J lost 6, with 17 bases in between. Here the CDR3 DNA reads TGTGCCAGCAGACCCAAACCCCGGGGGAATGGCTACACCTTC. As protein: CASRPKPRGNGYTF.

The chain is built from TRBV7-6 and TRBJ2-7, with TRBD1 as a possible D gene (6 bases). The CDR3 consists of 14 residues. In germline, CDR1 is SGHVS, CDR2 FNYEAQ. V was cut by 4 bases and J by 0 bases, with 10 bases left in between. CDR3 bases: TGTGCCAGCAGCTCCAAACAGGGCTCCTACGAGCAGTACTTC. It codes for CASSSKQGSYEQYF.

The chain couples TRBV7-9 to TRBJ1-1, with D maybe TRBD1 (6 bases). V shed 3 bases and J shed 4 bases, with 12 bases lying between them. Per germline, CDR1 SEHNR and CDR2 FQNEAQ (reference sequence). This CDR3 spans 14 amino acids. CDR3 region: CASSFSSGATEAFF. CDR3 DNA sequence: TGTGCCAGCAGCTTTTCGTCAGGGGCCACTGAAGCTTTCTTT.

The gene calls are TRBV27 and TRBJ1-3, with D perhaps TRBD1 (5 bases). Looked up from germline, CDR1 is MNHEY and CDR2 is SMNVEV (reference sequence). The V gene lost 0 bases and the J gene lost 1 base, with 10 bases spanning the gap. This CDR3 is 16 amino acids long. CDR3 region: CASSLSSRGSGNTIYF. CDR3 nucleotides: TGTGCCAGCAGTTTATCAAGTCGGGGGTCTGGAAACACCATATATTTT.

This clone was observed a handful of times. For the CDR3, the DNA is TGTGCCAGCAGTCTGGCTAGCGGGGGGCCAGATACGCAGTATTTT. Its protein is CASSLASGGPDTQYF. The chain employs TRBV6-4 and TRBJ2-3; 11 bases are a match to TRBD2. V dropped 5 bases and J dropped 4; count of bases not matched to a gene: 5. There are 15 residues in the CDR3. Germline values: CDR1 MRHNA, CDR2 SNTAGT.

This chain's CDR3 is CARPSGFSEQFF. CDR3 in DNA: TGTGCCCGCCCTTCAGGGTTCTCTGAGCAGTTCTTC. The chain recombines TRBV30 with TRBJ2-1; D might be TRBD1 (5 bases). Per germline, CDR1 GTSNPN and CDR2 SVGIG (reference sequence). Trimming removed 8 bases from V and 9 bases from J, with 17 bases in between. The CDR3 is made up of 12 amino acids.

The chain has TRBV5-1 and TRBJ2-1; 9 nucleotides line up with TRBD2. Trimming cost V 4 bases and J 6 bases; bases outside gene matches: 17. CDR3 length: 18 residues. Germline V gene sequence: CDR1 SGHRS, CDR2 YFSETQ. Written as DNA, the CDR3 is TGCGCCAGCAGCCATTCTAGCGGGGCTCTCCCCTCGTCCAATGAGCAGTTCTTC. Amino acid sequence: CASSHSSGALPSSNEQFF.